This entry lists 21 T cell receptor beta chains sequenced from one sample in a study of T cell changes during pregnancy in multiple sclerosis. Clones were sequenced by immunoSEQ multiplex PCR, and TCRdb holds only the in-frame ones, with some missing. The table includes about 46,000 clones, approximately 90% detected once. This sample comprised CD8+ T cells from peripheral blood mononuclear cells, obtained in the second trimester of pregnancy. These receptors all come from a female donor with multiple sclerosis, enrolled in a pregnancy study.

V and J are TRBV5-1 and TRBJ2-7, with D maybe TRBD2 (6 bases). The germline V and J ends were trimmed by 4 bases and 2 bases, with 13 bases remaining between them. CDR1 SGHRS and CDR2 YFSETQ come from the germline V gene. This CDR3 has 14 amino acids. The CDR3 spells CASSPWEAPYEQYF. The CDR3 region has the DNA TGCGCCAGCAGCCCCTGGGAGGCCCCCTACGAGCAGTACTTC.

CDR3 DNA: TGTGCCAGCAGCGAGCAGGGGGCCGCCTATGGCTACACCTTC. This gives the protein CASSEQGAAYGYTF. This chain joins TRBV9 and TRBJ1-2; 8 bases align to TRBD1. Per germline, CDR1 SGDLS and CDR2 YYNGEE. V gave up 3 bases and J gave up 4 bases; unmatched junction bases: 5. The CDR3 consists of 14 residues.

This chain links TRBV11-2 with TRBJ1-5, with D perhaps TRBD1 (5 bases). Germline values: CDR1 SGHAT, CDR2 FQNNGV. This CDR3 is built from 14 residues. With 4 bases removed from V and 6 bases from J, the gap between germline ends came to 13 bases. The CDR3 region is CASSSSGPGQPQHF. CDR3 coding DNA: TGTGCCAGCAGCTCGTCAGGGCCCGGTCAGCCCCAGCATTTT.

The chain has TRBV27 and TRBJ1-5; D is possibly TRBD1 (6 bases). This CDR3 has 15 residues. Trimming stripped 2 bases from V and 2 bases from J, with 10 bases between. CDR1 MNHEY and CDR2 SMNVEV come from the germline V gene (reference sequence). CDR3: CASSLGAGGNQPQHF. Written as DNA, the CDR3 is TGTGCCAGCAGTTTAGGGGCAGGGGGCAATCAGCCCCAGCATTTT.

This clone appeared a single time. The CDR3 here is CASSETGGDYNEQFF. CDR3 bases: TGTGCCAGCAGTGAAACCGGGGGGGACTACAATGAGCAGTTCTTC. J is TRBJ2-1 and V is TRBV2; 8 nucleotides match TRBD2. This CDR3 spans 15 amino acids. Germline assignment: CDR1 SNHLY and CDR2 FYNNEI. J lost 3 bases, V lost 2 bases, and 3 bases had no gene match. Combining the CDR3 with reference TRBV2 and TRBJ2-1 gives the whole variable domain EPEVTQTPSHQVTQMGQEVILRCVPISNHLYFYWYRQILGQKVEFLVSFYNNEISEKSEIFDDQFSVERPDGSNFTLKIRSTKLEDSAMYFCASSETGGDYNEQFFGPGTRLTVL.

The V gene is TRBV27, the J gene TRBJ1-1; tentative D call: TRBD1 (6 bases). Germline lookup yields CDR1 MNHEY and CDR2 SMNVEV (reference sequence). V was trimmed by 4 bases and J by 12 bases, leaving 18 bases between them. The CDR3 is made up of 13 amino acids. The DNA for the CDR3 is TGTGCCAGCAGTTGGGGACCCAGACAGGAACCTTTCTTT. Translated, it gives CASSWGPRQEPFF.

This chain uses TRBV14 with TRBJ1-3; TRBD1 is a possible D gene (5 bases). This CDR3 is built from 16 residues. CDR1 and CDR2 (germline): SGHDN, FVKESK. Trimming removed 1 base from V and 1 base from J, with 11 bases in between. The DNA for the CDR3 is TGTGCCAGCAGCCAAGTAGGGCCAGGGTCTGGAAACACCATATATTTT. It specifies CASSQVGPGSGNTIYF.

The chain carries TRBV5-6 and TRBJ2-3; D is ambiguous. The CDR3 runs 14 residues. Trimming cost V 2 bases and J 5 bases, with 12 bases left between them. The germline gives CDR1 SGHDT, CDR2 YYEEEE. The CDR3 reads CASSFGSAVDTQYF. CDR3 DNA: TGTGCCAGCAGCTTCGGATCGGCGGTAGATACGCAGTATTTT.

The chain recombines TRBV19 with TRBJ1-1, with 10 positions matching TRBD1. V trimming: 2 bases; J trimming: 4 bases; junction bases outside the gene matches: 13. This CDR3 comprises 18 residues. Germline loops: CDR1 LNHDA, CDR2 SQIVND (reference sequence). CDR3 sequence reads: CASSIWPPGQGTGTEAFF. The CDR3, as DNA: TGTGCCAGTAGTATATGGCCCCCGGGACAGGGGACGGGCACTGAAGCTTTCTTT.

The chain carries TRBV29-1 and TRBJ2-7; tentative D call: TRBD2 (5 bases). The length of the CDR3 is 16 residues. With 1 base removed from V and 0 bases from J, the gap between germline ends came to 16 bases. Germline V lookup: CDR1 SQVTM, CDR2 ANQGSEA. The CDR3 nucleotides read TGCAGCGTTGAAGTCGCAAGGACGGGGAGCTCCTACGAGCAGTACTTC. Translated, it gives CSVEVARTGSSYEQYF.

This sequence joins TRBV19 and TRBJ1-5; maybe TRBD1 (6 bases). Trimming removed 7 bases from V and 3 bases from J, with 13 bases in between. From germline, CDR1 is LNHDA and CDR2 SQIVND (reference sequence). The CDR3 totals 14 residues. DNA of the CDR3: TGTGCCAGTAAATCGACAGGACCCAATCAGCCCCAGCATTTT. Residues: CASKSTGPNQPQHF.

The table lists this clone with a few counts. The chain uses TRBV7-2 and TRBJ1-1; D is unclear. Germline V gene data show CDR1 as SGHTA and CDR2 as FQGNSA. The CDR3 is 13 amino acids. Trimming took off 7 bases at V and 0 bases at J, with 9 bases between the two ends. CDR3 residues: CASTAGMNTEAFF. The CDR3 region has the DNA TGTGCCAGCACCGCGGGCATGAACACTGAAGCTTTCTTT.

The chain joins TRBV7-2 to TRBJ2-7, with 11 nucleotides matching TRBD2. The CDR3 length is 14 residues. Germline CDR1 and CDR2: SGHTA and FQGNSA. The V and J ends lost 3 bases and 2 bases, in that order; junction bases with no gene match: 0. The CDR3 nucleotides read TGTGCCAGCAGCTTTAGCGGGGGGGCCTACGAGCAGTACTTC. Translating it yields CASSFSGGAYEQYF.

The count of this clone is one. The chain has TRBV27 and TRBJ1-2, with 7 nucleotides matching TRBD1. Germline-derived CDR1 and CDR2 are MNHEY and SMNVEV (reference sequence). The CDR3 is made up of 11 amino acids. Trimming took 6 bases from V and 6 from J; bases not matched to a gene: 1. The DNA for the CDR3 is TGTGCCAGCAGCAGGGGGAATGGCTACACCTTC. Amino acid sequence: CASSRGNGYTF.

The rearrangement joins TRBV30 to TRBJ2-5; maybe TRBD1 (6 bases). The length of the CDR3 is 11 residues. V was pared by 3 bases and J by 5 bases, with 7 bases between. The germline gives CDR1 GTSNPN, CDR2 SVGIG (reference sequence). The CDR3 loop reads CAWRQGETQYF. CDR3 DNA sequence: TGTGCCTGGAGGCAGGGGGAGACCCAGTACTTC. Looking up the rest from reference TRBV30 and TRBJ2-5 gives the full variable domain: SQTIHQWPATLVQPVGSPLSLECTVEGTSNPNLYWYRQAAGRGLQLLFYSVGIGQISSEVPQNLSASRPQDRQFILSSKKLLLSDSGFYLCAWRQGETQYFGPGTRLLVL.

For this clone: Compared with germline, one end of the junction differs, possibly owing to a read error. This chain uses TRBV30 with TRBJ2-7; a weak D match, TRBD2 (6 bases). CDR3 length: 13 residues. CDR1 is GTSNPN, CDR2 SVGIG, per germline (reference sequence). The CDR3 bases are TGTGCCTGGAGTGTTGGGTCCAACGGTAGGGAGGACTTC. It codes for CAWSVGSNGREDF.

The gene calls are TRBV21-1 and TRBJ1-5. TRBV21-1 is deemed a pseudogene. The CDR3 has 14 residues. In nucleotides, the CDR3 is TGTGCCAGCAGCAAAGCGGAGGGCAATCAGCCCCAGCATTTT. Translated, it gives CASSKAEGNQPQHF.

The J gene is TRBJ1-4, the V gene TRBV9; perhaps TRBD1 as D (6 bases). CDR1 is SGDLS, CDR2 YYNGEE, per germline. This CDR3 spans 14 amino acids. Trimming shortened V by 3 bases and J by 8 bases, and 14 bases separated the two germline ends. The CDR3 DNA follows: TGTGCCAGCAGCGCGACAGGAGTGGGCGAAAAACTGTTTTTT. Amino acids: CASSATGVGEKLFF.

The chain couples TRBV27 to TRBJ2-7; 12 bases agree with TRBD2. J gave up 3 bases and V 2 bases, and 5 bases lay outside the gene matches. The CDR3 has 16 residues. The germline CDR1 and CDR2 sequences are MNHEY and SMNVEV (reference sequence). The CDR3 region is CASSLPSSGGDYEQYF. The CDR3 DNA reads as TGTGCCAGCAGTTTACCCTCTAGCGGGGGGGACTACGAGCAGTACTTC.

The chain couples TRBV29-1 to TRBJ2-2, with 9 positions matching TRBD1. This CDR3 region has 15 residues. The germline V gene has CDR1 SQVTM and CDR2 ANQGSEA. The ends lost 5 bases at V and 6 bases at J; junction bases unmatched: 10. For the CDR3, the DNA is TGCAGCGTTTACCTATCGGACAGGGGCGCCGGGGAGCTGTTTTTT. This gives the protein CSVYLSDRGAGELFF.

This chain uses TRBV7-6 with TRBJ2-1; D perhaps matches TRBD1 (5 bases). This CDR3 spans 14 amino acids. Between the trimmed V and J ends, which lost 1 base and 4 bases, there was a span of 8 bases. Germline-derived CDR1 and CDR2 are SGHVS and FNYEAQ. The chain's CDR3 is CASSLGGRYNEQFF. CDR3 bases: TGTGCCAGCAGCTTAGGGGGCAGGTACAATGAGCAGTTCTTC.